This T cell receptor (beta chain) was sequenced in a study of cytomegalovirus exposure and HLA in healthy donors (dated by TCRdb to the late 2010s). Background for the entire study: An earlier analysis of about 530 of the donors reported approximately 280 Gb of sequence data and around 100 million unique TCR beta sequences obtained from about 170 million T cells. An early release covering 550 to 700 HLA-typed donors comprised about 300 gigabases of sequencing data and roughly 85 million unique TCR sequences. Of the approximately 400 genotyped donors, approximately 83% fell in the genetic ancestry cluster associated with self-reported Caucasian donors. The study was designed to test whether signatures of past pathogen exposure could be identified by cataloging public T cell receptors. The study used immunosequencing to profile the T cell repertoires of 670 or so subjects and linked those repertoires to cytomegalovirus serostatus. Along with the approximately 650-subject first cohort, a separate validation cohort of over a hundred different subjects was used. High-throughput TCR immunosequencing, statistical association of individual TCRs with disease status, and machine learning were combined to predict cytomegalovirus infection status. A later analysis re-examined previously published TCR beta repertoires from roughly 650 donors and added high-resolution HLA genotyping to investigate patterns of TCR occurrence. Rather than using new phenotypic data, the later analysis identified candidate immune exposures from TCR beta sequences and from how often those sequences occurred across donors. An earlier analysis of 587 of the donors applied high-throughput TCR beta sequencing to assess whether each TCR beta V gene segment acted as functional or pseudogenic. Donor age, sex, ethnicity and CMV serostatus were compiled alongside the repertoire data. A later genetic analysis took genome-wide SNP genotypes for about three fifths of the 666 donors and used that subset as a discovery cohort. Every discovery cohort repertoire had been produced on one sequencing platform. Both class I and class II loci were covered by HLA typing, at four-digit resolution. The number of typed donors differed by locus: roughly 620-640 for A, B, C, DRB1 and DQB1; approximately 520 for DQA1; approximately 610 for DPA1; and 400 to 480 for DPB1. About 5 DR-DQ haplotypes were handled as single units for association and clustering, since linkage in the cohort was strong. Among some 410 genotyped donors of the cohort, an average of around 250,000 unique TCR beta nucleotide sequences was sequenced per donor, of which approximately 18% were non-productive.

For CDR1 and CDR2, the germline V gene lists SGDLS and YYNGEE. CDR3 length: 15 amino acids, cysteine to phenylalanine. The CDR3 DNA has 45 bases and is translated from base 1. For this chain, trimming is 2 bases at the V end and 6 bases at the J end, and the number of junction bases without a gene match is 10. The cohort consisted of 600 to 750 healthy bone marrow donors. Cohort members were all nominally healthy when sampled, although unrecorded immune exposures were likely present. The donor was CMV seronegative and belonged to the group of 320 or so seronegative cohort members. Each donor provided a peripheral blood sample, and peripheral blood mononuclear cells were used for TCR beta sequencing. The Qiagen DNeasy Blood Extraction Kit was used to extract genomic DNA from the blood cell samples. The library relied on the immunoSEQ multiplex PCR assay. For the multiplex PCR, a mixture combining 60 forward primers for TCR Vbeta segments and 13 reverse primers for TCR Jbeta segments was used. The CDR3 region of rearranged TCR beta genes was amplified from genomic DNA with a multiplex PCR assay. The amplified TCR beta libraries were sequenced on the Illumina HiSeq System as 87-base-pair reads. Regarding the original processing steps: A later analysis counted about 82 million unique TCR beta chains across the 666 repertoires, and some 12 million of these chains were shared by at least two donors. To remove PCR and sequencing errors, raw reads were error-corrected and collapsed into unique sequences using a nearest-neighbor algorithm that merged closely related sequences. To assign V, D and J gene segments, CDR3 sequences were aligned to IMGT reference sequences. For a sequence to be retained, at least a six-nucleotide match to both a V gene segment and a J gene segment was required. Rearrangements were called productive when the CDR3 lacked stop codons and stayed in frame with V and J; all others were non-productive. CDR3 was defined according to IMGT convention as the region running from the second conserved V-encoded cysteine to the conserved J-encoded phenylalanine. The earlier analysis of around 640 of the donors excluded sequences that lacked an unambiguous match to a single V gene segment. In an earlier analysis of 587 of the donors, a V segment was called functional when productive rearrangements were above 56.7%, and segregating when the standard deviation between donors exceeded 5%. A statistical classification framework was developed to diagnose cytomegalovirus status using the catalog of TCR beta chain sequences. A later analysis assigned V and J genes by comparing TCR nucleotide sequences with IMGT/GENE-DB human TR gene sequences. The TCRdist pipeline was used in a later analysis to assign CDR3 sequences and most-parsimonious VDJ recombination scenarios. A later analysis defined each TCR beta chain by its CDR3 amino acid sequence plus V-gene family, and excluded reads lacking a unique V-gene family. As a way to deal with suspected cross-contamination and a sequencing artifact, a later analysis dropped approximately 570 nucleotide sequences that were highly shared and had low generation probability. A later analysis calculated a clonal expansion index for each public chain from normalized within-repertoire ranks of inferred template counts. A later analysis computed generation probabilities with a VDJ recombination model fitted to out-of-frame rearrangements, and checked the results against IGoR. In a later analysis, TCR-TCR, TCR-HLA and TCR-CMV co-occurrence was scored with hypergeometric tests, and a repertoire-size bias correction was applied to TCR pairs. To estimate false discovery rates, a later analysis permuted the HLA or CMV assignments 20 times. In a later analysis, co-occurring TCRs were grouped with DBSCAN, and TCRdist sequence similarity was added when clustering was performed within HLA-allele-positive subsets. Repertoires with fewer than 30,000 or more than 120,000 public chains, plus five repertoires with anomalous nucleotide sharing, were excluded from co-occurrence clustering. TCRdb's version of the immuneACCESS table is confined to in-frame rearrangements and falls short of the full clone set. An unresolved V gene accounts for under half of the shortfall where checked; the remainder is of unknown origin. The D gene and trimming were derived from the DNA, and the V and J assignments and clone size from that table. The sample profile shows about 98,000 clones; 55% to 75% of them were found once. Together, the top ten hold 2% to 2.5% of the sample.

Note on this clone: Its binding antigen is unknown. Base qualities were left out, and no much larger clone turns up one base away.

The research as a whole found: A further reported finding was that TCR beta sequences accurately predicted the HLA-A and HLA-B alleles for most subjects in the first cohort. A later genetic analysis associated a missense DCLRE1C variant with V-gene and J-gene trimming of TCR beta chains, and an independent cohort replicated the association. Because HLA typing was unavailable for some donors at each locus, only the typed subset was used in association tests. Several of the top co-occurrence clusters appeared to be linked to parvovirus B19, influenza, CMV and Epstein-Barr virus, according to a later analysis. Because the 87-base-pair reads could not distinguish some IMGT-functional V segments, including TRBV6-2 and TRBV6-3, those segments were excluded. Most TCR sequences were seen in very few donors, while some public TCRs were found in many individuals. A later analysis found that most CMV-associated TCR beta chains appeared HLA-restricted, with HLA associations seemingly driven largely by CMV exposure. Sequencing depth was assumed to be roughly uniform across donors in the presence/absence analyses, though that assumption may not hold. The study gave a list of some 150 TCR beta chains associated with cytomegalovirus. According to a later analysis, TCR association rates differed among HLA loci, with DRB1 alleles showing the most associated TCRs and HLA-C alleles showing the fewest. A few of the identified cytomegalovirus-associated TCR beta chains were confirmed in vitro to be specific for cytomegalovirus antigens. A cluster of highly shared sequence variants was judged likely to represent a technical artifact of the sequencing pipeline. In a later analysis, HLA-associated TCR beta chains showed more clonal expansion and lower generation probabilities than non-associated chains that were equally common. CMV serostatus was the only immune exposure information available for the cohort. The authors suggested that the approach could potentially be extended to other disease states and immunological phenotypes. When HLA alleles, especially DR and DQ, strongly co-occurred, TCR associations were difficult to assign to individual alleles. An earlier analysis of several hundred of the donors showed that most TCR beta V segments appeared in productive rearrangements either about 90% or about 30% of the time, which broadly matched IMGT annotations. In a later genetic analysis, fewer N-insertions in productive TCRs were reported among donors in an Asian-associated ancestry cluster than the roughly 640-donor mean. Linkage disequilibrium might explain the correlated functional status among segregating V segments, but an unknown experimental factor could not be ruled out. Only TCR beta chains were sequenced in this cohort, and the absence of alpha or paired-chain data limited detectable features. A later analysis associated 17,000 or so TCR beta sequences with specific HLA alleles at a false discovery rate of 0.05. Because counts were too low, more than 15 rarely observed V segments, including chromosome 9 orphons, were excluded from the earlier analysis of some 540 of the donors. The classifier was reported to diagnose cytomegalovirus status with high specificity and sensitivity in both the original cohort and the validation cohort.

The receptor was isolated from a man in his forties or fifties in good health and CMV-seronegative. The sequenced sample was PBMCs. Here the chain combines TRBV9 and TRBJ2-7; TRBD1 fits 8 bases in the junction. The nucleotide sequence is given as TGTGCCAGCAGCGTCACCCAGGGGGCGTTCTTCGAGCAGTACTTC. Its product reads: CASSVTQGAFFEQYF.